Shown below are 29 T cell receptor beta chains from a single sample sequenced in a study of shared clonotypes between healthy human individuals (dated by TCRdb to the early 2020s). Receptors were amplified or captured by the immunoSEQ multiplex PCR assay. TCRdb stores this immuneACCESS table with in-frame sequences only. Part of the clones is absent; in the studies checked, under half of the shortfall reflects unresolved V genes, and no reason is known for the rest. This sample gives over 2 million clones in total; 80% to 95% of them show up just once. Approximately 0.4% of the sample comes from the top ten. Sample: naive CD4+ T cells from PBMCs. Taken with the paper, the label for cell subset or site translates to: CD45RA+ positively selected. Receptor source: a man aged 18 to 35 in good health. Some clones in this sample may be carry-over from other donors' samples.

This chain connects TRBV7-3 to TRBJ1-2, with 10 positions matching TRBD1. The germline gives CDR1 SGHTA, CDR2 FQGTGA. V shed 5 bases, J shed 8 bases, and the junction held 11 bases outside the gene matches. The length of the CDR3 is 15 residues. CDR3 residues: CASSPDGQGGVGYTF. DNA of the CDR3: TGTGCCAGCAGCCCCGACGGACAGGGGGGAGTAGGCTACACCTTC.

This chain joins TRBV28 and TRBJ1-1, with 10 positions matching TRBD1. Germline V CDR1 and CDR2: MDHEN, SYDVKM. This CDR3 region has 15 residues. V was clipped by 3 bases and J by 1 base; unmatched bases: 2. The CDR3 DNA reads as TGTGCCAGCAGTTTCTGGACAGGGGGGAACACTGAAGCTTTCTTT. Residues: CASSFWTGGNTEAFF.

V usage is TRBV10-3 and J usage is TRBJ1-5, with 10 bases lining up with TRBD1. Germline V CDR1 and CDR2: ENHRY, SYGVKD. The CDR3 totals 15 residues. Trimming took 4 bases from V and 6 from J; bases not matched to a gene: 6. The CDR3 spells CAISVGTGAGQPQHF. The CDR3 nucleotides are TGTGCCATCAGTGTGGGGACAGGGGCGGGTCAGCCCCAGCATTTT.

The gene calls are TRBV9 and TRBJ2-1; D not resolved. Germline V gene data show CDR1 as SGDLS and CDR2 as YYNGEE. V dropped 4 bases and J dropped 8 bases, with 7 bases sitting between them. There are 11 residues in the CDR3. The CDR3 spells CASSLGYEQFF. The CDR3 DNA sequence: TGTGCCAGCAGCCTTGGGTATGAGCAGTTCTTC.

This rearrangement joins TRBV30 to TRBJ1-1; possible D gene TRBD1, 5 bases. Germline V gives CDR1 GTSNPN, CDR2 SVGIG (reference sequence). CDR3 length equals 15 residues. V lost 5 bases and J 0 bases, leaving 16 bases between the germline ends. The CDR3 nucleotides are TGTGCCTGGCGGGGGGGTCCTATAATGAACACTGAAGCTTTCTTT. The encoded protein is CAWRGGPIMNTEAFF.

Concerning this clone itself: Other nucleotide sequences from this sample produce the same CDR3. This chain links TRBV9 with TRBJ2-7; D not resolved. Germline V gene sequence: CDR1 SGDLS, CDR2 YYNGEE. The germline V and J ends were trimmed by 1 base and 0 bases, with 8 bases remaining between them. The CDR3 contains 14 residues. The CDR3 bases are TGTGCCAGCAGCGTACAAGGTAGCTCCTACGAGCAGTACTTC. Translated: CASSVQGSSYEQYF.

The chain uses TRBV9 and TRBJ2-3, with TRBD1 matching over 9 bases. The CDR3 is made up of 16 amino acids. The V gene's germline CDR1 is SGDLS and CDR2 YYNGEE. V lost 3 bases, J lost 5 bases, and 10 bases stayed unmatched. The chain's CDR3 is CASSEGGQGIGDTQYF. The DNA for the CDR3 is TGTGCCAGCAGCGAGGGGGGACAGGGCATAGGAGATACGCAGTATTTT.

This chain's CDR3 is CASSLYRPSYSNQPQHF. The CDR3 DNA reads as TGTGCCAGCAGTTTATACAGGCCATCTTATAGCAATCAGCCCCAGCATTTT. The chain combines TRBV28 with TRBJ1-5; weak D call: TRBD1 (5 bases). Trimming took 1 base from V and 0 from J, leaving 13 bases between them. This CDR3 contains 17 residues. Germline CDR1 MDHEN, CDR2 SYDVKM.

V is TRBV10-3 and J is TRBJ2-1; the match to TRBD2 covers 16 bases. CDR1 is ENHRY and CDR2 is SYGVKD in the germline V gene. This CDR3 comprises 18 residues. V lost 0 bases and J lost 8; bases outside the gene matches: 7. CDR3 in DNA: TGTGCCATCAGTGAGTCTAGGGGGACTAGCGGGAGGGGAGATGAGCAGTTCTTC. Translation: CAISESRGTSGRGDEQFF.

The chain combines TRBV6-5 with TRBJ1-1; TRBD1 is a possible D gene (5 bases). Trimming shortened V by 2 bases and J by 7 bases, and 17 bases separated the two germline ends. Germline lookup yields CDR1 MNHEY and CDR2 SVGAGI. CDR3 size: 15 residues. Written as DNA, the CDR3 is TGTGCCAGCAGTTACCCCGGAAGACAGCCAAATGAAGCTTTCTTT. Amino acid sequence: CASSYPGRQPNEAFF.

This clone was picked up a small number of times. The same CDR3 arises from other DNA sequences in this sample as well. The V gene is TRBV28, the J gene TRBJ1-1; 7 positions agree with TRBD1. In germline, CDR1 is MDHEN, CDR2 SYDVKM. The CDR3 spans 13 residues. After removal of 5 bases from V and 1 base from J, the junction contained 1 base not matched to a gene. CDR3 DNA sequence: TGTGCCAGCAGTGGGACAGCGAACACTGAAGCTTTCTTT. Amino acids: CASSGTANTEAFF.

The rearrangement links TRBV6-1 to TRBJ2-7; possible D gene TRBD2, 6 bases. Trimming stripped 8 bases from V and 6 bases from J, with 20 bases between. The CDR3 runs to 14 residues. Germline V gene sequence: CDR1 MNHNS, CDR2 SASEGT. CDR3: CASLHRGSGSEQYF. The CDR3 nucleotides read TGTGCCAGCCTCCACCGGGGGAGCGGTTCCGAGCAGTACTTC.

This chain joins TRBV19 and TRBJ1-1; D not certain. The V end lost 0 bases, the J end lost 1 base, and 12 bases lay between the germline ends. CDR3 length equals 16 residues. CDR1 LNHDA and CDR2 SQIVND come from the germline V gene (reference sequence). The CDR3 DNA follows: TGTGCCAGTAGTATAGATCTGGCTAGACAGAACACTGAAGCTTTCTTT. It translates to CASSIDLARQNTEAFF.

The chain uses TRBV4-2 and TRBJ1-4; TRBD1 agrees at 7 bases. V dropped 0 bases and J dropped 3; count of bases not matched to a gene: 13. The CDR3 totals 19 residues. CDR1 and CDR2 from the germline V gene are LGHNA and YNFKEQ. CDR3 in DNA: TGTGCCAGCAGCCAAGATGGGGGGGGGACAGATAATGCTAATGAAAAACTGTTTTTT. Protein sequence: CASSQDGGGTDNANEKLFF.

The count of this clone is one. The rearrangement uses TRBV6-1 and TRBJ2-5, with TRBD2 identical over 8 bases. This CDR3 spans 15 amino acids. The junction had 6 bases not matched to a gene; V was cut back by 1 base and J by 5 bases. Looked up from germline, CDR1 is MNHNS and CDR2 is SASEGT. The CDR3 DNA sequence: TGTGCCAGCAGTGAAGTAGCGGGGCCTAGGGAGACCCAGTACTTC. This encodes CASSEVAGPRETQYF.

For the CDR3, the DNA is TGTGCCAGCAGCTTGGGACAGGGTGCCGGGGAGCTGTTTTTT. Amino acids: CASSLGQGAGELFF. The chain has TRBV5-5 and TRBJ2-2; 7 bases fit TRBD1. There are 14 residues in the CDR3. V was pared by 0 bases and J by 6 bases, with 2 bases of the junction left unmatched. Germline-derived CDR1 and CDR2 are SGHKS and YYEKEE (reference sequence).

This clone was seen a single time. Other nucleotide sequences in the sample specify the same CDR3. The DNA for the CDR3 is TGTGCCAGCAGTTTATGGGGAGGTGACACTGAAGCTTTCTTT. Translation gives CASSLWGGDTEAFF. The chain combines TRBV28 with TRBJ1-1; no reliable D call. There are 14 residues in the CDR3. With 0 bases removed from V and 3 bases from J, the gap between germline ends came to 8 bases. Germline-derived CDR1 and CDR2 are MDHEN and SYDVKM.

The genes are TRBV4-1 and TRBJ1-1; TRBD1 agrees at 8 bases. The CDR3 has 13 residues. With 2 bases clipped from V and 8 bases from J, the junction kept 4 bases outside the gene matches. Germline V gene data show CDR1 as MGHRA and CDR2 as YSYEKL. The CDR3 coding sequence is TGCGCCAGCAGCCAATTTGACAGGGGAGAAGCTTTCTTT. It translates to CASSQFDRGEAFF.

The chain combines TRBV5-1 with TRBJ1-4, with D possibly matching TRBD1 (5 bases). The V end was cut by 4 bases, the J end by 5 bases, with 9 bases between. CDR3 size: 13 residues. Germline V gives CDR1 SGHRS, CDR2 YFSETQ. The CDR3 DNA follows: TGCGCCAGCAGCGGGGGGTTAAATGAAAAACTGTTTTTT. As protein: CASSGGLNEKLFF.

In DNA, the CDR3 is TGTGCCAGCAAAGCAGGGGCGAAGAACACTGAAGCTTTCTTT. Protein product: CASKAGAKNTEAFF. The V and J genes are TRBV7-3 and TRBJ1-1, with D perhaps matching TRBD1 (6 bases). Looked up from germline, CDR1 is SGHTA and CDR2 is FQGTGA. The CDR3 extends over 14 amino acids. V shed 7 bases and J shed 1 base, with 13 bases lying between them.

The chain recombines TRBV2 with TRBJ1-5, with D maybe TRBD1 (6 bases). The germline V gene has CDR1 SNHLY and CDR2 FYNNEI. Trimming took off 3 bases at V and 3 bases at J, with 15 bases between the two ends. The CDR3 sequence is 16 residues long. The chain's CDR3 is CASSDGGRGFNQPQHF. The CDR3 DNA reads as TGTGCCAGCAGTGATGGGGGCAGGGGATTCAATCAGCCCCAGCATTTT.

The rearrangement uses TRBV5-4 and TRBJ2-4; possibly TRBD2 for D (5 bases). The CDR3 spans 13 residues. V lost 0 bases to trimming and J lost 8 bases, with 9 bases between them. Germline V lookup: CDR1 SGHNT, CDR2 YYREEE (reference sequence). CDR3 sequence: CASSLGGGDIQYF. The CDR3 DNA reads TGTGCCAGCAGCTTGGGTGGAGGAGACATTCAGTACTTC.

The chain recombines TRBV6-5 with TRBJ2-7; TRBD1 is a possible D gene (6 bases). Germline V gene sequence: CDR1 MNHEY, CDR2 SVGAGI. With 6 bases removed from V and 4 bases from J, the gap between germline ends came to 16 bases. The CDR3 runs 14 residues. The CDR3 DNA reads TGTGCCAGCAGGGAGCCGGCAGGGGCTTACGAGCAGTACTTC. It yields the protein CASREPAGAYEQYF.

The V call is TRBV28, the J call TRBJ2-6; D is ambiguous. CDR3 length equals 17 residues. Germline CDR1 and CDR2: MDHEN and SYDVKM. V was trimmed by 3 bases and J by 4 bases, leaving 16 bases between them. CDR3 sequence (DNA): TGTGCCAGCAGTTTTAGCCACCCAGGTAGAGGGGCCAACGTCCTGACTTTC. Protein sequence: CASSFSHPGRGANVLTF.

CDR3 in amino acids: CASSGDRVKIYEQYF. CDR3 bases: TGTGCCAGCAGCGGCGACAGGGTAAAAATCTACGAGCAGTACTTC. The J gene is TRBJ2-7, the V gene TRBV28, with 7 bases lining up with TRBD1. CDR1 MDHEN and CDR2 SYDVKM come from the germline V gene. V shed 6 bases and J 3 bases; nucleotides not matched to a gene: 11. The CDR3 contains 15 residues.

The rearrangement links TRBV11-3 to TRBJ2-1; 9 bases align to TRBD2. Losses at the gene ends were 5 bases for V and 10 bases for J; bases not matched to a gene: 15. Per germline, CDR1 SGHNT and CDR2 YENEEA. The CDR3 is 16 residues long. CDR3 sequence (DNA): TGTGCCAGCAGCCAGGGGGGACTAGCACCAGACGGGGAGCAGTTCTTC. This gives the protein CASSQGGLAPDGEQFF.

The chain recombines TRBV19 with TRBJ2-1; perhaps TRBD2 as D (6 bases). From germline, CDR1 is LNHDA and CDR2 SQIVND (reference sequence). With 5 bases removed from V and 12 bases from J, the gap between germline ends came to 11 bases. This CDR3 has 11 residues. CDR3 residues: CASSDRERQFF. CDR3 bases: TGTGCCAGTAGTGACCGGGAGAGGCAGTTCTTC.

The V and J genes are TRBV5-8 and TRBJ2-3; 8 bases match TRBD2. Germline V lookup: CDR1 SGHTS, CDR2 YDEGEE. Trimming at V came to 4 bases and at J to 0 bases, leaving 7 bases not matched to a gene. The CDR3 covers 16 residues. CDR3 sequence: CASSPSGGASTDTQYF. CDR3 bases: TGTGCCAGCAGCCCTTCCGGGGGGGCTAGCACAGATACGCAGTATTTT.

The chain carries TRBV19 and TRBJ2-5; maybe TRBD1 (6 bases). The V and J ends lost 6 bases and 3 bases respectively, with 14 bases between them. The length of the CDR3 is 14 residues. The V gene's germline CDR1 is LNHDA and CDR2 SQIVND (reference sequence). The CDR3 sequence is CASRDGQSKETQYF. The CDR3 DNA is TGTGCCAGTAGGGACGGACAGAGTAAAGAGACCCAGTACTTC.